This T cell receptor (beta chain) comes out of a study of low-dose radiotherapy and immunotherapy resistance in tumors. Study at large: The treatment that patients received was intravenous nivolumab 240 mg every two weeks plus ipilimumab 1 mg/kg every six weeks.

The CDR3 length is 13 residues. V was shortened by 4 bases and J by 5 bases, with 9 bases between the two germline ends. In germline, CDR1 is SGHDT, CDR2 YYEEEE. Indicated time point: before trial treatment. Ten or more counts support this clonotype. Priming of first-strand cDNA relied on TRAV- and TRBV-specific primers (covering alpha and beta chains). TCR amplification involved about 19 PCR cycles with a constant-region primer and V-primer adapter. TCRdb re-called the reads through MiXCR, storing one row per CDR3 protein. The table shows 100,000 or so distinct CDR3 sequences, with more than 8% occurring only once.

The receptor's source is a male donor with prostate cancer. Sequences were derived from PBMCs, sampled before treatment. The V call is TRBV5-6, the J call TRBJ2-2; D remains ambiguous. CDR3 region: CASSRTYTGELFF. The CDR3 nucleotides read TGTGCCAGCAGCCGGACGTATACCGGGGAGCTGTTTTTT.